These 10 T cell receptor beta chains share one sample of origin, sequenced in a study of technical replicates of blood from several donors. Measured with immunoSEQ multiplex PCR; TCRdb has only the in-frame clones, and not every one. Among 15,000 to 19,000 clones, more than 75% were seen once, and the ten largest hold roughly 12%. The sample was PBMCs. These receptors came from a human donor in good health.

V gene TRBV28 combines with J gene TRBJ2-5; 7 bases map to TRBD2. V shed 2 bases, J shed 7 bases, and the junction held 16 bases outside the gene matches. Per germline, CDR1 MDHEN and CDR2 SYDVKM. This CDR3 comprises 17 residues. The CDR3 loop reads CASSLGGLAAPLGTQYF. The CDR3 coding sequence is TGTGCCAGCAGTTTAGGAGGTCTAGCGGCCCCCCTGGGGACCCAGTACTTC. The variable domain in full, completed from reference TRBV28 and TRBJ2-5, reads DVKVTQSSRYLVKRTGEKVFLECVQDMDHENMFWYRQDPGLGLRLIYFSYDVKMKEKGDIPEGYSVSREKKERFSLILESASTNQTSMYLCASSLGGLAAPLGTQYFGPGTRLLVL.

In its sample, this clone was seen a few times. The rearrangement links TRBV5-1 to TRBJ2-1, with D possibly being TRBD2 (5 bases). The CDR3 covers 12 residues. Trimming pared 5 bases from V and 8 bases from J, leaving 11 bases between. Germline-derived CDR1 and CDR2 are SGHRS and YFSETQ. The CDR3, as DNA: TGCGCCAGCAGGGCTAGCTCCCATGAGCAGTTCTTC. It translates to CASRASSHEQFF.

CDR3 protein: CASSLPRQGDQPQHF. The CDR3 coding sequence is TGTGCCAGCAGTTTACCAAGGCAGGGCGATCAGCCCCAGCATTTT. The chain is built from TRBV27 and TRBJ1-5; perhaps TRBD1 as D (5 bases). Trimming removed 2 bases from V and 5 bases from J, with 13 bases in between. The V gene's germline CDR1 is MNHEY and CDR2 SMNVEV (reference sequence). There are 15 residues in the CDR3.

This clone was counted a few times. The rearrangement uses TRBV7-9 and TRBJ2-7; D may be TRBD1 (5 bases). Per the germline V gene, CDR1 is SEHNR and CDR2 is FQNEAQ (reference sequence). The CDR3 sequence is 14 residues long. Trimming took off 7 bases at V and 1 base at J, with 14 bases between the two ends. CDR3 protein: CASTPPGLSYEQYF. The CDR3, as DNA: TGTGCCAGCACCCCTCCAGGGTTGTCCTACGAGCAGTACTTC.

The rearrangement joins TRBV11-2 to TRBJ2-5; perhaps TRBD2 as D (6 bases). The germline V gene encodes CDR1 SGHAT and CDR2 FQNNGV. The CDR3 contains 16 residues. Trimming left V 2 bases short and J 2 bases short, with 15 bases between. Here the CDR3 reads CASSLWRGEVQETQYF. CDR3 sequence (DNA): TGTGCCAGCAGCTTATGGCGGGGAGAGGTTCAAGAGACCCAGTACTTC. Full variable domain (missing parts from reference TRBV11-2 and TRBJ2-5): EAGVAQSPRYKIIEKRQSVAFWCNPISGHATLYWYQQILGQGPKLLIQFQNNGVVDDSQLPKDRFSAERLKGVDSTLKIQPAKLEDSAVYLCASSLWRGEVQETQYFGPGTRLLVL.

The chain recombines TRBV28 with TRBJ1-1, with 7 bases aligning to TRBD1. The germline V gene encodes CDR1 MDHEN and CDR2 SYDVKM. The CDR3 covers 17 residues. The V gene end was trimmed by 5 bases and the J gene end by 0 bases; junction bases not matched to a gene: 12. The CDR3 region is CASSPSQGVNMNTEAFF. Written as DNA, the CDR3 is TGTGCCAGCAGTCCGAGCCAGGGGGTAAATATGAACACTGAAGCTTTCTTT.

The chain employs TRBV2 and TRBJ2-5, with 13 positions matching TRBD2. The V segment lost 5 bases and the J segment 5 bases; nucleotides outside the gene matches: 5. CDR3 length: 15 residues. Per the germline V gene, CDR1 is SNHLY and CDR2 is FYNNEI. The CDR3 sequence is CASSTGLAGVETQYF. CDR3 DNA: TGTGCCAGCAGTACAGGACTAGCGGGAGTTGAGACCCAGTACTTC.

For the CDR3, the DNA is TGCAGCGCCGAAGGGCTAGCGGGAGGGCCGGGGACCCAGTACTTC. Translating it yields CSAEGLAGGPGTQYF. This chain connects TRBV29-1 to TRBJ2-5; 12 bases map to TRBD2. Germline CDR1 SQVTM, CDR2 ANQGSEA. V shed 7 bases, J shed 7 bases, and the junction held 13 bases outside the gene matches. This CDR3 has 15 residues.

This rearrangement joins TRBV27 to TRBJ2-1, with 7 bases lining up with TRBD2. The CDR3 consists of 15 residues. Germline loops: CDR1 MNHEY, CDR2 SMNVEV (reference sequence). The ends lost 2 bases at V and 7 bases at J; junction bases unmatched: 8. DNA of the CDR3: TGTGCCAGCAGTTTAACGGCGGGAGTAATAAATGAGCAGTTCTTC. Translated, it gives CASSLTAGVINEQFF.

V usage is TRBV7-9 and J usage is TRBJ1-4; the D is unclear. CDR1 and CDR2 from the germline V gene are SEHNR and FQNEAQ (reference sequence). The CDR3 length is 12 residues. V dropped 5 bases and J dropped 12 bases, with 13 bases sitting between them. CDR3 sequence: CASSNDPSELFF. The DNA for the CDR3 is TGTGCCAGCAGCAATGATCCGTCGGAACTGTTTTTT.